Reported below is one TCR beta chain. What it recognizes is unknown. This sample was included in a study of shared clonotypes between healthy human individuals. Study overall: Per donor, CD8 memory used one plate, CD8 naive used two, CD4 memory used three and CD4 naive used three. Findings of the study overall: Of the naive CD4 clonotypes, approximately 5% were shared across several donors. Sequencing depth was expected to affect clonotype sharing among donors.

The germline CDR1 and CDR2 sequences are SNHLY and FYNNEI. This CDR3 is built from 13 residues. The J segment lost 4 bases and the V segment lost 8 bases, leaving 4 bases of the junction unmatched. The repertoire was sequenced with immunoSEQ multiplex PCR; TCRdb's copy has only in-frame clones and lacks some. This table holds about 1 million clones, approximately 72% found once. The source of this sequence is a man younger than 30 in good health. Input material: memory CD4+ T cells sorted from blood. Subset in this sample: CD45RA-negative fraction. V and J are TRBV2 and TRBJ2-2; TRBD1 matches at 7 bases. CDR3 in amino acids: CASPPGGTGELFF. CDR3 coding DNA: TGTGCCAGCCCTCCAGGGGGCACCGGGGAGCTGTTTTTT.